This paragraph reports one TCR beta chain. There is no known antigen for this receptor. Base qualities are not provided; no much larger clone lies one nucleotide away. The label giving this sample's time point can be read as: about 28 days (+/-7) after the second vaccine dose. AZD1222 recipients given second doses at about 4 weeks or at about 12 weeks were pooled, since spike-specific TCR depth and breadth were not found to differ between the two schedules. The vaccinee samples were drawn from two UK trials, COV001 and COV002, one of which was a single-blind randomized controlled phase 2/3 trial testing AZD1222 (ChAdOx1 nCoV-19) in healthy adults. For TCRbeta chain sequencing, PBMC samples were collected from trial participants at day 0 and at day 28 after the second dose. The CDR3 regions of human TCRbeta chains were analyzed by immunosequencing. The paper's processing steps were these. TCRs in the repertoires were matched against a reference library of SARS-CoV-2-specific TCRs that had been generated with the MIRA antigen-specificity platform. Breadth was defined as the fraction of unique TCRs that were SARS-CoV-2-associated. Depth was defined as the fraction of total T cells that were SARS-CoV-2-associated. Using the MIRA data, each spike-specific TCR was assigned both to the spike region to which the TCR was reactive and to a CD4 or CD8 class. Log10-transformed breadth and depth values were compared by one-way ANOVA with Sidak's multiple comparisons tests. In its TCRdb copy, this immuneACCESS table keeps in-frame sequences only and misses some clones. Where compared with another copy, unresolved V genes explain less than half of these, and the others have no known cause. V, J and clone size are those of that table, while D and trimming were read from the DNA. In all, the sample holds 160,000 or so clones, and 90% of those were seen once. The ten largest clones add up to roughly 1.6% of the sample.

This record belongs to a study of T cell responses to AZD1222 COVID-19 vaccine (dated by TCRdb to the early 2020s). Concerning the study at large: TCR sequencing covered 233 trial participants: 200 to 220 given two doses of AZD1222 and about 26 given two doses of MenACWY control vaccine. Trial participants were enrolled into age subgroups of 18-55, 56-69 and 70-plus years, which contained roughly 150, 30 and 60 TCR-sequenced participants, respectively.

The investigation overall reported the following: No day 14 peak-response samples were available, so repertoires were characterized only after the peak T cell response. Vaccine-associated CD4 TCRs spanned the whole spike protein, with dominant responses in regions 160-218 and 743-854. The 56-69-year group was small, and its depth increase did not reach significance, likely because of low power. Participants were mostly white British, with more females than males. The authors suggested clonal diversity may have been underestimated. Nearly half of unique spike-specific TCRs reportedly recognized epitopes outside regions mutated in the B.1.351 and B.1.1.7 variants. Conclusions about previously exposed vaccinees were limited because only six AZD1222 recipients were SARS-CoV-2 seropositive at baseline. After two AZD1222 doses, both the breadth and the depth of spike-specific TCRs were significantly higher than at day 0 and than in MenACWY recipients.

The sequences come from peripheral blood, collected 28 days after the second AZD1222 dose. The receptor's source is an adult who received the AZD1222 COVID-19 vaccine.

The DNA reads as follows: TGTGCCAGCAGTTCCCACTATGGCTACACCTTC. Translated, it reads CASSSHYGYTF. The chain employs TRBV28 and TRBJ1-2, with the D gene not confidently named. V gives up 4 bases and J gives up 3 bases, and the segment between their germline ends measures 3 bases. For CDR1 and CDR2, the germline V gene lists MDHEN and SYDVKM. There are 11 amino acids in the CDR3, from cysteine to phenylalanine inclusive. The read is trimmed to its CDR3 DNA, 33 bases read in frame from base 1.